These 14 T cell receptor beta chains were sequenced from one sample in a study of T cells after somatic rescue of genetic block (dated by TCRdb to 2020 to 2021). The library relied on the immunoSEQ multiplex PCR assay. TCRdb limited this immuneACCESS table to in-frame rearrangements with V and J called. A share of clones is missing; checked studies link under half to unresolved V genes, and the rest is unexplained. This sample lists approximately 14,000 clones; about three quarters were detected once. In total, the top ten clones hold 27% of the sample. The sequenced sample consisted of peripheral blood mononuclear cells (PBMCs). These receptors were obtained from a man aged 18 to 29.

The chain carries TRBV27 and TRBJ2-6, with no clear D. This CDR3 region has 17 residues. Between the trimmed V and J ends, which lost 2 bases and 0 bases, there was a span of 11 bases. Germline lookup yields CDR1 MNHEY and CDR2 SMNVEV (reference sequence). The CDR3 protein is CASSLGFWISGANVLTF. CDR3 coding DNA: TGTGCCAGCAGTTTAGGGTTTTGGATCTCTGGGGCCAACGTCCTGACTTTC.

This clone has a handful of counts. The V call is TRBV27, the J call TRBJ1-1; D gene uncertain. The CDR3 spans 13 residues. V was trimmed by 4 bases and J by 0 bases, leaving 6 bases between them. Germline V lookup: CDR1 MNHEY, CDR2 SMNVEV (reference sequence). The CDR3 loop is CASSSNMNTEAFF. CDR3 in DNA: TGTGCCAGCAGTTCTAACATGAACACTGAAGCTTTCTTT.

Comments on this clone: The same CDR3 arises from other DNA sequences in this sample as well. V usage is TRBV7-9 and J usage is TRBJ2-3; possibly TRBD2 for D (5 bases). Germline assignment: CDR1 SEHNR and CDR2 FQNEAQ (reference sequence). V dropped 0 bases and J dropped 1 base, with 5 bases sitting between them. The CDR3 covers 14 residues. In DNA form, the CDR3 reads TGTGCCAGCAGCTTAGCGGGAGGCACAGATACGCAGTATTTT. Translating it yields CASSLAGGTDTQYF.

This chain links TRBV7-2 with TRBJ1-3; 8 positions agree with TRBD1. J lost 2 bases, V lost 1 base, and 7 bases had no gene match. This CDR3 comprises 17 residues. CDR1 is SGHTA and CDR2 is FQGNSA in the germline V gene. The CDR3 region is CASSLGGPGGAGNTIYF. CDR3 bases: TGTGCCAGCAGCTTAGGGGGCCCAGGGGGCGCTGGAAACACCATATATTTT.

The genes are TRBV11-1 and TRBJ2-5, with a possible D match to TRBD2 (6 bases). Matching the DNA end better, TRBJ2-7 makes the J call doubtful. This CDR3 is 13 amino acids long. CDR1 is SGHAT and CDR2 is FQDESV in the germline V gene (reference sequence). The CDR3 spells CASSSGVAYEQYF. The CDR3 DNA follows: TGTGCCAGCAGTTCGGGAGTCGCCTACGAGCAGTACTTC.

This clone has a handful of counts. The chain combines TRBV19 with TRBJ1-3, with D tentatively TRBD1 (6 bases). Germline CDR1 and CDR2: LNHDA and SQIVND (reference sequence). The CDR3 extends over 15 amino acids. Deletions cut 6 bases from V and 0 bases from J, with 12 bases between. CDR3 DNA sequence: TGTGCCAGTAGCCAGGACAGATTCTCTGGAAACACCATATATTTT. This encodes CASSQDRFSGNTIYF.

This clone was picked up one time. The chain uses TRBV6-1 and TRBJ2-4; D not certain. The CDR3 contains 13 residues. Germline V CDR1 and CDR2: MNHNS, SASEGT. Between the trimmed V and J ends, which lost 5 bases and 5 bases, there was a span of 10 bases. The CDR3 is CASSTGGENIQYF. The CDR3 DNA sequence: TGTGCCAGCAGTACCGGCGGAGAAAACATTCAGTACTTC.

V is TRBV2 and J is TRBJ2-5; possibly TRBD2 for D (6 bases). Trimming pared 11 bases from V and 5 bases from J, leaving 21 bases between. The CDR3 has 14 amino acids. Per the germline V gene, CDR1 is SNHLY and CDR2 is FYNNEI. CDR3 in DNA: TGTGCCTGTGAAGGAACCCCGGGGGAGGAGACCCAGTACTTC. As protein: CACEGTPGEETQYF. Looking up the rest from reference TRBV2 and TRBJ2-5 gives the full variable domain: EPEVTQTPSHQVTQMGQEVILRCVPISNHLYFYWYRQILGQKVEFLVSFYNNEISEKSEIFDDQFSVERPDGSNFTLKIRSTKLEDSAMYFCACEGTPGEETQYFGPGTRLLVL.

This clone was seen once. The chain carries TRBV18 and TRBJ1-5; 10 nucleotides line up with TRBD1. From germline, CDR1 is KGHSH and CDR2 LQKENI. The CDR3 consists of 17 residues. J was trimmed by 1 base and V by 4 bases; bases with no gene match: 7. The chain's CDR3 is CASSLGTGVRSNQPQHF. DNA of the CDR3: TGTGCCAGCTCACTTGGGACAGGGGTGAGAAGCAATCAGCCCCAGCATTTT.

J is TRBJ2-2 and V is TRBV5-1; TRBD1 aligns across 8 bases. CDR3 size: 15 residues. Germline V gene sequence: CDR1 SGHRS, CDR2 YFSETQ. V dropped 4 bases and J dropped 7; count of bases not matched to a gene: 9. The CDR3 nucleotides read TGCGCCAGCAGCATCCACAGGGGGGATATCGGGGAGCTGTTTTTT. This sequence encodes CASSIHRGDIGELFF. Using reference TRBV5-1 and TRBJ2-2 for the parts outside the CDR3, the full variable domain is KAGVTQTPRYLIKTRGQQVTLSCSPISGHRSVSWYQQTPGQGLQFLFEYFSETQRNKGNFPGRFSGRQFSNSRSEMNVSTLELGDSALYLCASSIHRGDIGELFFGEGSRLTVL.

The chain uses TRBV19 and TRBJ2-5; D is unclear. Trimming left V 3 bases short and J 2 bases short, with 10 bases between. The CDR3 length is 14 residues. Germline CDR1 LNHDA, CDR2 SQIVND (reference sequence). The DNA of the CDR3 is TGTGCCAGTAGTATGACGTCAGCTCAAGAGACCCAGTACTTC. Its protein is CASSMTSAQETQYF.

This clone was recorded a few times. The rearrangement joins TRBV14 to TRBJ2-7; TRBD2 aligns across 14 bases. Germline values: CDR1 SGHDN, CDR2 FVKESK. The V gene end was trimmed by 3 bases and the J gene end by 2 bases; junction bases not matched to a gene: 0. The CDR3 extends over 15 amino acids. CDR3 nucleotides: TGTGCCAGCAGCCAGGGACTAGCGGGGGCCTACGAGCAGTACTTC. Translating it yields CASSQGLAGAYEQYF.

The CDR3 DNA reads TGTGCCAGCAGTTTAGGGTTCAGGGGGAACACTGAAGCTTTCTTT. Its translation: CASSLGFRGNTEAFF. The chain is built from TRBV27 and TRBJ1-1; D is perhaps TRBD1 (6 bases). The V and J ends lost 2 bases and 1 base respectively, with 11 bases between them. The germline V gene encodes CDR1 MNHEY and CDR2 SMNVEV (reference sequence). The CDR3 length is 15 residues.

V gene TRBV29-1 combines with J gene TRBJ1-1; 7 bases map to TRBD1. The junction had 0 bases not matched to a gene; V was cut back by 4 bases and J by 1 base. Germline lookup yields CDR1 SQVTM and CDR2 ANQGSEA. This CDR3 contains 12 residues. The CDR3 bases are TGCAGCGTTGGACAGGGGAACACTGAAGCTTTCTTT. The encoded protein is CSVGQGNTEAFF.